The sequence of this TCR beta chain was determined in a study of cytotoxic CD8 clonotypes in ibrutinib-treated CLL. Study information: Each sample contained, on average, under 260,000 productive templates and 75,000 to 95,000 productive rearrangements. Findings of the study overall: Baseline-level clonality went beyond age-matched healthy donors and moved in step with circulating CD8+ T-cell counts.

TCRdb keeps only in-frame clones here, not all; method: immunoSEQ multiplex PCR. In the table there are around 140,000 clones, 70% to 90% of which are singletons. This clone appeared once. Antigen unknown. About 2 micrograms of genomic DNA from cryopreserved PBMCs went into TCR beta libraries. Source: PBMCs, taken after 24 months of ibrutinib treatment. The source is a human donor with chronic lymphocytic leukemia.

This CDR3 is CASSGAGGSYEQYF. As DNA, the CDR3 is TGTGCCAGCAGTGGGGCGGGTGGATCCTACGAGCAGTACTTC. The chain couples TRBV2 to TRBJ2-7; perhaps TRBD2 as D (5 bases). This CDR3 spans 14 amino acids. CDR1 SNHLY and CDR2 FYNNEI come from the germline V gene. The V end lost 4 bases, the J end lost 1 base, and 11 bases lay between the germline ends.